The source of this T cell receptor (beta chain) is a study of OX40 agonist ivuxolimab in advanced cancers. Study overall: Dosing consisted of intravenous ivuxolimab at 0.01 to 10 mg/kg every 2 weeks. Three patients got partial responses; one had hepatocellular carcinoma and two had cutaneous melanoma.

This table comes from immunoSEQ multiplex PCR, and its TCRdb copy is limited to in-frame clones, with some not included. The table includes 65,000 to 80,000 clones, approximately 80% detected once. Germline V lookup: CDR1 MNHNS, CDR2 SASEGT. Trimming took 3 bases from V and 4 from J; bases not matched to a gene: 7. The CDR3 length is 15 residues. To note about this clone: Antigen unknown.

Study-level findings and limits: Certain nonresponders additionally had low normalized T-cell clonal expansion.

The sequence was obtained from an adult with an advanced solid tumor such as melanoma, head and neck, liver or kidney cancer. Sequencing was performed on CD4+ or CD8+ T cells sorted from blood, taken in a trial of the OX40 agonist ivuxolimab. This chain uses TRBV6-1 with TRBJ1-2; 8 nucleotides align to TRBD1. In nucleotides, the CDR3 is TGTGCCAGCAGTGAGACGACAGGGGATGGCTATGGCTACACCTTC. As protein: CASSETTGDGYGYTF.